This TCR beta chain was documented in a study of shared clonotypes between healthy human individuals. Study at large: CD4 naive cells filled three plates per donor, CD4 memory three, CD8 naive two and CD8 memory one.

Regarding the study as a whole: Deeper or shallower sequencing was expected to change how clonotypes are shared among donors.

The germline gives CDR1 MNHEY, CDR2 SMNVEV (reference sequence). The CDR3 totals 14 residues. The trim removed 5 bases at V and 2 bases at J, leaving 5 bases unmatched. Worth noting for this clone: The antigen remains unidentified.

Repertoires were generated with immunoSEQ multiplex PCR, while TCRdb's copy carries only in-frame clones and drops some. The repertoire holds millions of clones, with roughly 95% as singletons. The chain joins TRBV27 to TRBJ2-5; TRBD2 agrees at 7 bases. The receptor was isolated from a man between 18 and 35 years old in good health. Sequencing was performed on naive CD4+ T cells sorted from blood. Subset described: CD45RA+ positively selected. The CDR3 nucleotides read TGTGCCAGCAGTCCGCGGACTAGACAAGAGACCCAGTACTTC. Its translation: CASSPRTRQETQYF.